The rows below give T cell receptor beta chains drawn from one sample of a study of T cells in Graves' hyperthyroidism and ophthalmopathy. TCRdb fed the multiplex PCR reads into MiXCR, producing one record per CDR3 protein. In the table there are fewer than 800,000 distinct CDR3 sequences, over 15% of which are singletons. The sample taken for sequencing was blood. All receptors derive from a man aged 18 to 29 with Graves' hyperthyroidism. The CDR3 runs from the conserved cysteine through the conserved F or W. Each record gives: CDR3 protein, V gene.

CSARHLAGGPYNEQFF	TRBV20-1
CATMALGSEAFF	TRBV28
CASSPLRSSYNEQFF	TRBV11-3
CASRTGQHYEQYF	TRBV28
CATSDWRISNQPQHF	TRBV24-1
CASSEGLINEQFF	TRBV10-2
CDSIRGRVKAFF	TRBV6-1
CATSRDLAAEAFF	TRBV15
CASSSQGSIEAFF	TRBV12-3/TRBV12-4
CAWSEGGGGSPLHF	TRBV30
CSVYRGGETQYF	TRBV29-1
CSATLASTDTQYF	TRBV20-1
CSVYRTGGTEAFF	TRBV29-1
CASRLTGTGGSGETQYF	TRBV6-1
CASSLIRGGIDEQYF	TRBV11-2